The sequence of this TCR beta chain was determined in a study of beta chain features in type 1 diabetes. Across the study: Cell yields, gender and age were comparable in patients and healthy donors.

Study-level findings and limits: Type 1 diabetes patients had fewer VDJ junction insertions and more deletions. Whether TCRB rearrangement is influenced by HLA type was left unresolved in this analysis.

Germline CDR1 and CDR2: MNHEY and SVGAGI. The CDR3 has 13 amino acids. Heparinised blood was drawn once per donor, averaging about 0.11 L. Expressed TCRB transcripts were sequenced after all isolated RNA was converted to cDNA. Sequencing used immunoSEQ multiplex PCR; TCRdb keeps in-frame clones, though not all of them. Among 400,000 to 600,000 clones listed, approximately 30% were seen once. This clone was found a few times. Its antigen is currently unknown. The junction departs from germline at one end; a sequencing error may be responsible. The chain is built from TRBV6-5 and TRBJ2-1; 11 bases agree with TRBD2. What was sequenced was naive CD4+ T cells from blood. This receptor was identified in a man younger than 35 in good health. CDR3 bases: TGTGCCAGCATTGGACTAGCGGGTGGCATTGGTATCTTC. This sequence encodes CASIGLAGGIGIF.